The sequence of this T cell receptor beta chain was determined in a study of control samples from healthy donors and cancer patients. Germline-derived CDR1 and CDR2 are MNHEY and SVGAGI. This CDR3 contains 14 residues. Trimming removed 2 bases at V and 6 bases at J, with 10 bases between. Produced via immunoSEQ multiplex PCR; TCRdb's table is partial and in-frame only. The sample lists 100,000 to 150,000 clones; about nine tenths were seen once. The sequenced sample was blood. This receptor was obtained from a man younger than 30 in good health. The genes are TRBV6-5 and TRBJ1-4, with D perhaps matching TRBD1 (5 bases). CDR3 coding DNA: TGTGCCAGCAGTTACGGAGGGGCGGATGAAAAACTGTTTTTT. This sequence encodes CASSYGGADEKLFF.